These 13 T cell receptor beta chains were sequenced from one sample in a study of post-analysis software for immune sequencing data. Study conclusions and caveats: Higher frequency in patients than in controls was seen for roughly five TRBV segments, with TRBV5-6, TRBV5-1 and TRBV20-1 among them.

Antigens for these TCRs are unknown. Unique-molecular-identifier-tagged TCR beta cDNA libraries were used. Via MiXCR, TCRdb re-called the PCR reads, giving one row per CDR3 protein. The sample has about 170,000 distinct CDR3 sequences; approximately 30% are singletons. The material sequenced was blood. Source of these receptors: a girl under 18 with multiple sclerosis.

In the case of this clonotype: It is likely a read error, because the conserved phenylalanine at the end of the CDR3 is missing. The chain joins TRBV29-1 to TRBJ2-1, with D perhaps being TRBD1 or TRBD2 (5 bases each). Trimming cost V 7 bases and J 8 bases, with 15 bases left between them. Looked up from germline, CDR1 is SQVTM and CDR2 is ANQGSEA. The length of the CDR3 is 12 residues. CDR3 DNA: TGCAGCGGCCTCGGGACCACGCATGAGCAGTTCGTC. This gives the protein CSGLGTTHEQFV.

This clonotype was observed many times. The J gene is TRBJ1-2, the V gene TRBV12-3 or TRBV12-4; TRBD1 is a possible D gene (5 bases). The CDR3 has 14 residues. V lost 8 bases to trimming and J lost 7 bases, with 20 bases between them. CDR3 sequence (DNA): TGTGCCAGCGCCTACCAGGGCGTGGTTTCTGGCTACACCTTC. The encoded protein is CASAYQGVVSGYTF.

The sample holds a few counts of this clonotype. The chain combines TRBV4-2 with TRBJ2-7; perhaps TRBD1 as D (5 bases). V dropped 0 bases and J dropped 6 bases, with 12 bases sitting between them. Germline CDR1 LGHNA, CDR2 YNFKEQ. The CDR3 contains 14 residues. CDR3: CASSQERLGREQYF. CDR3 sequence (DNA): TGTGCCAGCAGCCAAGAACGGTTGGGGCGCGAGCAGTACTTC.

The CDR3 nucleotides are TGCGCCAGCAGCGTATCCGGGACAGAAGAGACCCAGTACTTC. It yields the protein CASSVSGTEETQYF. The rearrangement links TRBV5-1 to TRBJ2-5; 7 nucleotides line up with TRBD1. The V gene end was trimmed by 4 bases and the J gene end by 3 bases; junction bases not matched to a gene: 6. Germline V lookup: CDR1 SGHRS, CDR2 YFSETQ. The CDR3 extends over 14 amino acids.

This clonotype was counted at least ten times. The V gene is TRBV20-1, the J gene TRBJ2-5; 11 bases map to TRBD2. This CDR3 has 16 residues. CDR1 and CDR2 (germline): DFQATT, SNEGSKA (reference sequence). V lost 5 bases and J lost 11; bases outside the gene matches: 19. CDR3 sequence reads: CSAPPAGTSGTKEQYF. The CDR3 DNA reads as TGCAGTGCTCCCCCTGCCGGGACTAGCGGAACCAAGGAGCAGTACTTC.

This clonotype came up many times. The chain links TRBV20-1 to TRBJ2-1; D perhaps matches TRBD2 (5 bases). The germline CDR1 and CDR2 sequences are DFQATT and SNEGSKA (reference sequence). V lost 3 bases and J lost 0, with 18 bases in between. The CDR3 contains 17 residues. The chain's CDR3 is CSASTFAGADSYNEQFF. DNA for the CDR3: TGCAGTGCTAGCACGTTTGCCGGAGCGGACTCCTACAATGAGCAGTTCTTC.

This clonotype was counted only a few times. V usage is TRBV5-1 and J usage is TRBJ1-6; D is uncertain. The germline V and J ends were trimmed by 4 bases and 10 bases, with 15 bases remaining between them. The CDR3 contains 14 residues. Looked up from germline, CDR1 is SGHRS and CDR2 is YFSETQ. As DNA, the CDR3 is TGCGCCAGCAGCGTGGCCCTGGGCGGCTCACCCCTCCACTTT. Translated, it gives CASSVALGGSPLHF.

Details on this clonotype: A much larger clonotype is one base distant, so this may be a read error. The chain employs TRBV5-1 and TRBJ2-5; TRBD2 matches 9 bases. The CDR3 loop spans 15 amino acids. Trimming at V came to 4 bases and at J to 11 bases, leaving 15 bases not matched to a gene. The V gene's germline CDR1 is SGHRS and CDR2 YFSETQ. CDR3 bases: TGCGCCAGCAGCAGACCTAGCGGGGATAGGGATGAGCAGTACTTC. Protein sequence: CASSRPSGDRDEQYF.

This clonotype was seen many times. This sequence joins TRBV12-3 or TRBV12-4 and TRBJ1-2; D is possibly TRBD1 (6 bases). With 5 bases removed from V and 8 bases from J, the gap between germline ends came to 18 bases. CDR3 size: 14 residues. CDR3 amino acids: CASSRTSTGKGYTF. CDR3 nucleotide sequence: TGTGCCAGCAGTCGTACCTCCACAGGGAAAGGCTACACCTTC.

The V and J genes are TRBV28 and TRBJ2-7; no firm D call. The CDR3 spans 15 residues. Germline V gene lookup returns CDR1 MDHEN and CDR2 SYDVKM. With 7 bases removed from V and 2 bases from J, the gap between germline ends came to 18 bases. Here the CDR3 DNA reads TGTGCCAGCACCGACACTGTGCCAGGCACCTACGAGCAGTACTTC. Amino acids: CASTDTVPGTYEQYF.

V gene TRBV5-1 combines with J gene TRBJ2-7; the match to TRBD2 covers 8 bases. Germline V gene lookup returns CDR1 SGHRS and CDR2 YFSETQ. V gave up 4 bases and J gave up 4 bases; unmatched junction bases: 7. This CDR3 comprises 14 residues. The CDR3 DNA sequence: TGCGCCAGCAGCCCAACGGGAGGGTCTTACGAGCAGTACTTC. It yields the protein CASSPTGGSYEQYF.

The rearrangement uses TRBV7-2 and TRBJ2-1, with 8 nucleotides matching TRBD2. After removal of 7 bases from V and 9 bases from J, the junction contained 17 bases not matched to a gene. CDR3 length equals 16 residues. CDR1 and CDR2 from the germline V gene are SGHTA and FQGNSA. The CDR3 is CASTANLGGRMSEQFF. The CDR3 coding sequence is TGTGCCAGCACCGCCAATCTAGGCGGGAGGATGAGTGAGCAGTTCTTC. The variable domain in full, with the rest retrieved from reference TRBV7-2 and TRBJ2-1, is GAGVSQSPSNKVTEKGKDVELRCDPISGHTALYWYRQSLGQGLEFLIYFQGNSAPDKSGLPSDRFSAERTGGSVSTLTIQRTQQEDSAVYLCASTANLGGRMSEQFFGPGTRLTVL.

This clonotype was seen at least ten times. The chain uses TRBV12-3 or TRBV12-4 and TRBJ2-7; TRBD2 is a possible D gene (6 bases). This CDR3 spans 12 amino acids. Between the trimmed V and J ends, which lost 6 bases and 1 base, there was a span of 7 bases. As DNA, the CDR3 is TGTGCCAGCAGCGGGACTTCCTACGAGCAGTACTTC. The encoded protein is CASSGTSYEQYF.